This T cell receptor beta chain was found in a study of blood T cell repertoires in COVID-19. The protocol was immunoSEQ multiplex PCR, while the TCRdb copy is restricted to in-frame clones and leaves out a portion. The profile covers about 190,000 clones, with about 77% appearing a single time and 17% taken by the ten largest. Notes on this clone: One end of the junction does not line up with germline, which may come from a read error.

Individuals aged roughly 18 to 95 years were recruited from fewer than 30 US areas. The CDR3 has 14 amino acids. Germline V gives CDR1 ENHRY, CDR2 SYGVKD. The V gene is TRBV10-3, the J gene TRBJ2-3; D may be TRBD1 (5 bases). Specimen: PBMCs or T cells enriched from blood (not recorded which). The TCR originated in a woman in her forties or fifties with acute COVID-19. CDR3 residues: CAISESTQTETQYF. The CDR3 DNA is TGTGCCATCAGTGAGTCGACTCAGACAGAGACGCAGTATTTT.